The 10 T cell receptor beta chains listed next were all sequenced from one sample in a study of blood T cells in healthy people across ages (dated by TCRdb to the mid-2010s). Libraries were built with 5' RACE. Sequencing relied on an Illumina HiSeq 2500. A second PCR of roughly 6 to 12 cycles was performed with a sample-barcoded 5' primer and a J-beta primer mix. Clones were called with MiXCR by TCRdb after fastp trimmed the public reads at Q25, and only in-frame beta chains were retained. Each CDR3 protein appears once, grouped with its most common genes and DNA. For this sample there are about 1.1 million distinct CDR3 sequences; less than 45% appear just once. Over 10% of the sample comes from the top ten. The sample was blood. The receptors were gathered from a man aged 18 to 29 in good health.

This rearrangement joins TRBV7-9 to TRBJ1-2; no reliable D call. This CDR3 is 15 amino acids long. The germline gives CDR1 SEHNR, CDR2 FQNEAQ (reference sequence). Trimming removed 2 bases from V and 1 base from J, with 11 bases in between. CDR3 residues: CASSLPNPINYGYTF. CDR3 DNA sequence: TGTGCCAGCAGCTTACCCAACCCAATTAACTATGGCTACACCTTC.

The J gene is TRBJ1-5, the V gene TRBV6-6; D gene uncertain. CDR1 MNHNY and CDR2 SVGAGI come from the germline V gene (reference sequence). V dropped 8 bases and J dropped 2 bases, with 13 bases sitting between them. CDR3 length: 14 amino acids. The chain's CDR3 is CASGPDYGNQPQHF. CDR3 coding DNA: TGTGCCAGCGGACCCGATTATGGCAATCAGCCCCAGCATTTT.

This clonotype appeared a few times. The chain uses TRBV20-1 and TRBJ1-1, with a tentative D call TRBD1 (6 bases). Germline V gives CDR1 DFQATT, CDR2 SNEGSKA (reference sequence). Trimming took off 5 bases at V and 2 bases at J, with 12 bases between the two ends. The CDR3 consists of 13 residues. The CDR3 sequence: CSASGGGNTEAFF. As DNA, the CDR3 is TGCAGTGCTTCGGGGGGGGGCAACACTGAAGCTTTCTTT.

The CDR3 nucleotides read TGTGCCAGCAGCTCTTACGGACAGGCTCTGTACAATGAGCAGTACTTC. Its protein is CASSSYGQALYNEQYF. The chain combines TRBV7-8 with TRBJ2-1, with 7 bases lining up with TRBD1. Matching the DNA end better, TRBJ2-7 makes the J call doubtful. The length of the CDR3 is 16 residues. In germline, CDR1 is SGHVS, CDR2 FQNEAQ.

The chain joins TRBV7-8 to TRBJ1-1; D not certain. Trimming shortened V by 1 base and J by 4 bases, and 16 bases separated the two germline ends. Germline CDR1 is SGHVS and CDR2 is FQNEAQ. The CDR3 is 16 amino acids. The CDR3 reads CASSLVAGTWGTEAFF. The CDR3 coding sequence is TGTGCCAGCAGCTTAGTTGCCGGCACCTGGGGCACTGAAGCTTTCTTT. The full variable domain, its missing parts supplied by reference TRBV7-8 and TRBJ1-1, is GAGVSQSPRYKVAKRGQDVALRCDPISGHVSLFWYQQALGQGPEFLTYFQNEAQLDKSGLPSDRFFAERPEGSVSTLKIQRTQQEDSAVYLCASSLVAGTWGTEAFFGQGTRLTVV.

The rearrangement uses TRBV12-3 or TRBV12-4 and TRBJ2-3; weak D call: TRBD2 (6 bases). This CDR3 region has 15 residues. V lost 6 bases and J 4 bases, leaving 17 bases between the germline ends. For the CDR3, the DNA is TGTGCCAGCAGCCCTCCGACTAGTCAGGCAGATACGCAGTATTTT. The encoded protein is CASSPPTSQADTQYF.

The chain couples TRBV12-3 or TRBV12-4 to TRBJ2-3; 9 bases match TRBD1. This CDR3 spans 17 amino acids. The trim removed 5 bases at V and 4 bases at J, leaving 13 bases unmatched. CDR3 residues: CASSPPQGAPSADTQYF. The CDR3 bases are TGTGCCAGCAGTCCGCCACAGGGGGCGCCAAGCGCAGATACGCAGTATTTT.

The chain has TRBV29-1 and TRBJ2-5; D remains ambiguous. The end of the DNA aligns better with TRBJ2-7, so the J call may be wrong. The CDR3 has 13 residues. The germline gives CDR1 SQVTM, CDR2 ANQGSEA. The CDR3 coding sequence is TGCAGCGTTGAAGTGGTTGGAGTCTACGAGCAGTACTTC. Translated: CSVEVVGVYEQYF.

In this sample, this clonotype turned up a few times. The chain links TRBV7-9 to TRBJ2-3; 12 nucleotides match TRBD2. Germline V CDR1 and CDR2: SEHNR, FQNEAQ (reference sequence). The CDR3 sequence is 17 residues long. J was trimmed by 6 bases and V by 5 bases; bases with no gene match: 12. The CDR3 here is CASSTWTSGDLLDTQYF. DNA for the CDR3: TGTGCCAGCAGCACATGGACTAGCGGGGATCTTCTTGATACGCAGTATTTT. The full variable domain, completed using reference TRBV7-9 and TRBJ2-3, is DTGVSQNPRHKITKRGQNVTFRCDPISEHNRLYWYRQTLGQGPEFLTYFQNEAQLEKSRLLSDRFSAERPKGSFSTLEIQRTEQGDSAMYLCASSTWTSGDLLDTQYFGPGTRLTVL.

The table lists this clonotype with a few counts. The junction departs from germline at one end; a sequencing error may be responsible. The gene calls are TRBV3-1 and TRBJ1-6, with a tentative D call TRBD1 (5 bases). The germline V gene has CDR1 LGHDT and CDR2 YNNKEL (reference sequence). CDR3 length: 14 amino acids. Written as DNA, the CDR3 is TGTGCCAGTAGCCAGGGCAGGCCCAATTCACCCCTCCACTTT. This sequence encodes CASSQGRPNSPLHF. Based on the CDR3 plus reference TRBV3-1 and TRBJ1-6, the full variable domain is DTAVSQTPKYLVTQMGNDKSIKCEQNLGHDTMYWYKQDSKKFLKIMFSYNNKELIINETVPNRFSPKSPDKAHLNLHINSLELGDSAVYFCASSQGRPNSPLHFGNGTRLTVT.